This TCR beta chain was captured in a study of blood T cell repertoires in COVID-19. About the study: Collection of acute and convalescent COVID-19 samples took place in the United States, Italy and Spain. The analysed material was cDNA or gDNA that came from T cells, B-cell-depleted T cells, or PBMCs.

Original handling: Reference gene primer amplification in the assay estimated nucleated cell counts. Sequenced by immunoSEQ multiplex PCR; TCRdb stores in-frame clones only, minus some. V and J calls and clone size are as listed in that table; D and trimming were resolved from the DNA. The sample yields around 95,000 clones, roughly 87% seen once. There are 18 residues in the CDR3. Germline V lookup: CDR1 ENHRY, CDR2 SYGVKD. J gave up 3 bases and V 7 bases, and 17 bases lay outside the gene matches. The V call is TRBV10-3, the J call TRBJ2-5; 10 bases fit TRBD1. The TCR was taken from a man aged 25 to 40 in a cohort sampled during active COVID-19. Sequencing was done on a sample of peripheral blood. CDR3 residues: CAIIEDRGGAGSKETQYF. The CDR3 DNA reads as TGTGCCATCATAGAGGACAGGGGGGGAGCGGGGTCGAAAGAGACCCAGTACTTC.